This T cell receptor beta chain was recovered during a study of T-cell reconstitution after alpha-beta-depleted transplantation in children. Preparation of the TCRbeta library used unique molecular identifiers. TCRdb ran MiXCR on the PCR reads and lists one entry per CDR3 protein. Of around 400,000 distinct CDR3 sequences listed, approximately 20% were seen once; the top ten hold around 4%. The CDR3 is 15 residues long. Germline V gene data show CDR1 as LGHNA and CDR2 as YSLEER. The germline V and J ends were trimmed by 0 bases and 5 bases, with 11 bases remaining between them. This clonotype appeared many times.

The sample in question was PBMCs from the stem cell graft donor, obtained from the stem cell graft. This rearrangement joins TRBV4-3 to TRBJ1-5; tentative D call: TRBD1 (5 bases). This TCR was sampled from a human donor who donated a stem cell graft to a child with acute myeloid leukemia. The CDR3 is CASSQDRAGYQPQHF. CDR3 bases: TGCGCCAGCAGCCAAGATCGGGCAGGGTATCAGCCCCAGCATTTT.